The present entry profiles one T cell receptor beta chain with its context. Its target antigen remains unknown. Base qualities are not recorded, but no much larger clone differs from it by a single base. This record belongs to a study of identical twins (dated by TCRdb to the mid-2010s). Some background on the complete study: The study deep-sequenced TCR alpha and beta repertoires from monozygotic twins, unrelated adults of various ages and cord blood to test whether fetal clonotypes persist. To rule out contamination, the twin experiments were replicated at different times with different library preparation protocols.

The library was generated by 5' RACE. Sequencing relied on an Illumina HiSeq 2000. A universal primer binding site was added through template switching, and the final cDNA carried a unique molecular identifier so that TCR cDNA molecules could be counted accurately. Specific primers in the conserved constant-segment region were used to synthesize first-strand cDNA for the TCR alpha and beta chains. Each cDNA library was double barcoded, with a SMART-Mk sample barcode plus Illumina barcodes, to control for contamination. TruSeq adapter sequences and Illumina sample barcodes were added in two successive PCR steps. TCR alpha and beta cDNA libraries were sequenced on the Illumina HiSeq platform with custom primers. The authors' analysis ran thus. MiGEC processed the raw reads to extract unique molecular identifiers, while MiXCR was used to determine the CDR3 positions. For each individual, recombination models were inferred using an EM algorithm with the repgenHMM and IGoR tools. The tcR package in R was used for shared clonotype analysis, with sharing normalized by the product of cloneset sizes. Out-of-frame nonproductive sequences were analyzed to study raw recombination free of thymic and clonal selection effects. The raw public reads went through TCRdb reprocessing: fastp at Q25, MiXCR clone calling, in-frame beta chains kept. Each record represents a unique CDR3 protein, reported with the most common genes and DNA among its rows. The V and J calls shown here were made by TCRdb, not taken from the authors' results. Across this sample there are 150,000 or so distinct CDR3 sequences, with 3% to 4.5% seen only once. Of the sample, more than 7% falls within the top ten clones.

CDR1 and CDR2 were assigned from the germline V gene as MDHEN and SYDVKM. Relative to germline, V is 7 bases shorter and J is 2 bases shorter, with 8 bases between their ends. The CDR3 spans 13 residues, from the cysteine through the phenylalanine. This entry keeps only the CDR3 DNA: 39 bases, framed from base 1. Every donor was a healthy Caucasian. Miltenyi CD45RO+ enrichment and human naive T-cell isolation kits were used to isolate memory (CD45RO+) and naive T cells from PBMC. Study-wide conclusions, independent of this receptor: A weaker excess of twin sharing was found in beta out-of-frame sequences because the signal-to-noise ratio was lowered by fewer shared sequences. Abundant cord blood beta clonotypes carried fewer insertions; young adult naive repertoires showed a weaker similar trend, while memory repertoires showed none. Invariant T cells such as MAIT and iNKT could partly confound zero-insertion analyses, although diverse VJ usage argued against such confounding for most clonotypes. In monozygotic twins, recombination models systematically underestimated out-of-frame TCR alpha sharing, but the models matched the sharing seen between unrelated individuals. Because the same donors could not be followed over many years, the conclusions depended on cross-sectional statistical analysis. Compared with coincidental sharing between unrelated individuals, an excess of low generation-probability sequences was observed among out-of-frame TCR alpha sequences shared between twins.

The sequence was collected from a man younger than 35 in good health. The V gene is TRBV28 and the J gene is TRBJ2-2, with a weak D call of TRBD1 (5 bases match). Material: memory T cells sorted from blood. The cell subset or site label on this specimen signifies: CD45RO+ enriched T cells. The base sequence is TGTGCCAGCACGACAGTTAACACCGGGGAGCTGTTTTTT. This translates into CASTTVNTGELFF. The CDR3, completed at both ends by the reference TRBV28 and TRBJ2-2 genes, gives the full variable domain DVKVTQSSRYLVKRTGEKVFLECVQDMDHENMFWYRQDPGLGLRLIYFSYDVKMKEKGDIPEGYSVSREKKERFSLILESASTNQTSMYLCASTTVNTGELFFGEGSRLTVL.